This T cell receptor (beta chain) was profiled in a study of blood T cell repertoires in COVID-19. Background on the study: Samples taken during acute and convalescent COVID-19 were collected in the United States, Italy and Spain. In each case, the material was cDNA or gDNA derived from T cells, B-cell-depleted T cells, or PBMCs.

Per the original methods: Amplification with reference gene primers provided the estimates of nucleated cell counts. This table comes from immunoSEQ multiplex PCR, and its TCRdb copy is limited to in-frame clones, with some not included. V and J calls and clone size are given by that table; D and trimming were obtained from the DNA. The profile covers just under 45,000 clones, with roughly 90% appearing a single time and around 25% taken by the ten largest. CDR1 is SEHNR, CDR2 FQNEAQ, per germline (reference sequence). The CDR3 is 13 amino acids. The germline V and J ends were trimmed by 4 bases and 8 bases, with 14 bases remaining between them.

The sequence came from a woman of 80 years or more in a cohort sampled during active or convalescent COVID-19. Specimen: peripheral blood. The chain has TRBV7-9 and TRBJ1-2, with D unresolved. CDR3 region: CASSSQSGGGYTF. DNA for the CDR3: TGTGCCAGCAGCTCCCAATCGGGTGGCGGCTACACCTTC.